Given below is one T cell receptor beta chain in context. Its binding antigen is unknown. Compared with germline, one end of the junction differs, possibly owing to a read error. The library was generated by multiplex PCR. The sequencer was an Illumina HiSeq 2500. TCRbeta libraries were constructed through three rounds of nested PCR with primers (Table S4) according to protocols modified from ARM-PCR. Before sequencing, PCR products of 200-500 bp were cut from the gel and purified using the QIAquick gel extraction kit. Per the authors' processing: Trimmomatic was used to clean the reads, FLASH merged the cleaned reads into complete CDR3 sequences, and MiTCR assigned the sequences to V(D)J germline segments. Clonal diversity was calculated as the inverse Simpson's index using VDJtools. In-frame sequences without a premature stop codon were defined as productive reads. TCRdb handled the public reads itself, with Q25 trimming in fastp and clone calling in MiXCR, and kept productive beta chains. Duplicate CDR3 protein sequences are folded into a single record with the most common DNA and genes. The V and J calls were not made by the authors but by TCRdb's processing. Within this sample are under 250,000 distinct CDR3 sequences, with roughly 70% of them counted one time only. The ten largest account for approximately 26% of the sample.

RNA was extracted from bulk unsorted tissue and checked for quality with a NanoDrop ND-1000 and an Agilent 2100. The donors were newly diagnosed lung cancer patients admitted for thoracic surgery in China from August to November 2014 who had not received prior chemotherapy. Patients with previous radiotherapy or chemotherapy, or with another concurrent cancer, were excluded from the study. Pieces of surgical tissue measuring about 1-2 cm3 were kept in RNAlater solution and stored at -80 degrees C until use. The data were taken from a study of tumor and adjacent non-tumor tissue in lung cancer (dated by TCRdb to 2016 to 2019). Background for the entire study: The cohort included around twelve adenocarcinoma, 2 squamous cell carcinoma and 1 small cell lung cancer patients. The 15 enrolled patients, of whom about 10 were men and 5 were women, were aged about 31 to 85 years and were diagnosed with TNM stage I to III disease. Sequencing generated a total of 125,075,908 productive TCRbeta reads, averaging around 4.3 million reads per sample. Bulk TCRbeta repertoires were compared between lung tumor tissue and matched distant non-tumor lung tissue obtained from 15 lung cancer patients. For each patient, one tumor sample and one normal lung sample were taken, giving some 33 paired specimens that underwent TCRbeta CDR3 sequencing.

The CDR3 contains 15 residues, cysteine and phenylalanine counted. The kept DNA is CDR3 alone, 45 bases in frame from the first base. The germline V gene yields SGHRS for CDR1 and YFSETQ for CDR2. Study-wide findings and limitations: Tumor tissue showed significantly higher TCR diversity (inverse Simpson) than normal lung tissue, at about 400 vs 150 (P = 0.0075, Mann-Whitney U test). Only approximately 14 patients were in the cohort, and the authors stated that larger samples and more detailed clinical data are needed. Significantly higher TCR diversity was found in younger patients, and higher tumor TCR diversity was associated with shorter overall and disease-free survival. Neither the sequencing platform nor unique molecular identifiers are named or mentioned anywhere in the methods. A significantly larger cumulative share of the repertoire was made up by the top 100 clones in normal lung than in tumor tissue. Peripheral blood was not sequenced, so blood TCRbeta repertoires in these lung cancer patients were not examined.

The sequence derives from a man aged 55 to 69 with non-small cell lung cancer. The sequenced sample was lung tumor tissue. The sequence links TRBV5-1 to TRBJ2-7, with 8 bases aligning to TRBD1. The sequenced DNA: TGCGCCAGCAGGTTGGGGCCAGGGGGCTACTACGAGCAGTACTTC. Its translation is CASRLGPGGYYEQYF.